The entry that follows covers one TCR beta chain sequence. This entry belongs to a study of patients and donors after allogeneic stem cell transplantation. Using its own MiXCR run on the RT-PCR reads, TCRdb lists one record per CDR3 protein. This table holds under 200,000 distinct CDR3 sequences, 30% found once. Germline V gene data show CDR1 as MNHEY and CDR2 as SVGAGI. V shed 5 bases and J 7 bases; nucleotides not matched to a gene: 12. This CDR3 region has 16 residues. This receptor was obtained from a human donor who was either an allogeneic HSCT recipient or a stem cell or donor lymphocyte infusion donor (not recorded which). It is not recorded whose cells these are; they may come from a transplant donor. The rearrangement joins TRBV6-5 to TRBJ2-7; 12 positions agree with TRBD2. The sample comprised blood, either unsorted or a sorted T cell fraction (not recorded which). The CDR3 coding sequence is TGTGCCAGCAGTAGATGGACTAGCGGGATGCTCTTAGAGCAGTACTTC. Residues: CASSRWTSGMLLEQYF.